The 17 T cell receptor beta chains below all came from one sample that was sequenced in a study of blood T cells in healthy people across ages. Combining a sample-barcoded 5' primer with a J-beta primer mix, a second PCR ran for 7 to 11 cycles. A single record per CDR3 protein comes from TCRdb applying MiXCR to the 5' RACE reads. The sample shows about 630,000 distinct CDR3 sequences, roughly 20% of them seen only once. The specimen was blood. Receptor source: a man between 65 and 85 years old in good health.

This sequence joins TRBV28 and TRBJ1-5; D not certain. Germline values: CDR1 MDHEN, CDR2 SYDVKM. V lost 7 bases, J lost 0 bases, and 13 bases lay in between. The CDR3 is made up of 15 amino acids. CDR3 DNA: TGTGCCAGCAACCGGGTGGAGTATAGCAATCAGCCCCAGCATTTT. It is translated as CASNRVEYSNQPQHF.

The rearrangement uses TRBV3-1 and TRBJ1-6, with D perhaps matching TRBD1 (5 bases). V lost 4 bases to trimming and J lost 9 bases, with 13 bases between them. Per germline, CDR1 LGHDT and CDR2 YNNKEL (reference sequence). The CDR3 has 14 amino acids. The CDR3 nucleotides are TGTGCCAGCAGCCGCGGACAATACGGTTCACCCCTCCACTTT. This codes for CASSRGQYGSPLHF. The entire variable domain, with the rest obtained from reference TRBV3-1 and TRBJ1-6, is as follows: DTAVSQTPKYLVTQMGNDKSIKCEQNLGHDTMYWYKQDSKKFLKIMFSYNNKELIINETVPNRFSPKSPDKAHLNLHINSLELGDSAVYFCASSRGQYGSPLHFGNGTRLTVT.

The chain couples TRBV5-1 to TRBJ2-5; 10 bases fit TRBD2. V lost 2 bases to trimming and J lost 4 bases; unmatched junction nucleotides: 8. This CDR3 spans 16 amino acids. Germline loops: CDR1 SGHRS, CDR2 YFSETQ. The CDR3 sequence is CASSFTAGGIGETQYF. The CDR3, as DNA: TGCGCCAGCAGCTTCACAGCGGGAGGGATTGGAGAGACCCAGTACTTC.

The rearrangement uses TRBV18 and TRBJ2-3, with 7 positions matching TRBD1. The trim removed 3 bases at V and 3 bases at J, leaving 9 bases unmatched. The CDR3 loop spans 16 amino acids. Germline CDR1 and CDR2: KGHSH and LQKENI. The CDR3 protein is CASSPPRRGTTDTQYF. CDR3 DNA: TGTGCCAGCTCACCTCCCCGCAGGGGGACGACAGATACGCAGTATTTT. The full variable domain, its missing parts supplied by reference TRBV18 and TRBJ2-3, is NAGVMQNPRHLVRRRGQEARLRCSPMKGHSHVYWYRQLPEEGLKFMVYLQKENIIDESGMPKERFSAEFPKEGPSILRIQQVVRGDSAAYFCASSPPRRGTTDTQYFGPGTRLTVL.

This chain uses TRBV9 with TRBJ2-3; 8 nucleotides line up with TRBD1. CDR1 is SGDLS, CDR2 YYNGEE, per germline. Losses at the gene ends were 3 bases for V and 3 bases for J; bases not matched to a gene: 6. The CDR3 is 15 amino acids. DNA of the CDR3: TGTGCCAGCAGCGCCCAGGACAGGGATACAGATACGCAGTATTTT. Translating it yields CASSAQDRDTDTQYF.

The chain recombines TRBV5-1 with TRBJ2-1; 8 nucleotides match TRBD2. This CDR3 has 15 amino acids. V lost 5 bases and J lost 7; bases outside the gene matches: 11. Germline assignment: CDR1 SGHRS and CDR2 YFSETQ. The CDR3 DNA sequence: TGCGCCAGCAGAGGGAGCGGGAGACTTAAGAATGAGCAGTTCTTC. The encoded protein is CASRGSGRLKNEQFF.

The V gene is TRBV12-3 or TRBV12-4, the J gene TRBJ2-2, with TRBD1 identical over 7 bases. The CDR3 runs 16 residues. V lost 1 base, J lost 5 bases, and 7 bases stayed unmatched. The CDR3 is CASSLGMTGWTGELFF. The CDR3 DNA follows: TGTGCCAGCAGTTTAGGGATGACAGGGTGGACCGGGGAGCTGTTTTTT.

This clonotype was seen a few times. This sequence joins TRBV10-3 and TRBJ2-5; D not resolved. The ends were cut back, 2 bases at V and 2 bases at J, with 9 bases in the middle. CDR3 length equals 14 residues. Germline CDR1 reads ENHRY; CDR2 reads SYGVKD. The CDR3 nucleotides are TGTGCCATCAGTGAGACCGACGGACAAGAGACCCAGTACTTC. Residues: CAISETDGQETQYF.

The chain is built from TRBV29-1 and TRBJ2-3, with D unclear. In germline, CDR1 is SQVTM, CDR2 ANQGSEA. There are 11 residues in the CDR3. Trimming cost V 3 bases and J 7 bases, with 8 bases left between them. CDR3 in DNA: TGCAGCGTTGAGAACCCTAATACGCAGTATTTT. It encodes CSVENPNTQYF.

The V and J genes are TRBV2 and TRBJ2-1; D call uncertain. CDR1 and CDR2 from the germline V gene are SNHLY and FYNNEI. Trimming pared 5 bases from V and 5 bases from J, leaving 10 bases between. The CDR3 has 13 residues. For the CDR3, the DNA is TGTGCCAGCAGTTTTTTTGACGACAATGAGCAGTTCTTC. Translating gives CASSFFDDNEQFF.

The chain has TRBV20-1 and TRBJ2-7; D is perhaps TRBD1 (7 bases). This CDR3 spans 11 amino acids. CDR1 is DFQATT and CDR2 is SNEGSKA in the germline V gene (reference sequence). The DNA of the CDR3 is TGCAGCGCGAGCAGGGGGGACGAGCAGTACTTC. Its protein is CSASRGDEQYF.

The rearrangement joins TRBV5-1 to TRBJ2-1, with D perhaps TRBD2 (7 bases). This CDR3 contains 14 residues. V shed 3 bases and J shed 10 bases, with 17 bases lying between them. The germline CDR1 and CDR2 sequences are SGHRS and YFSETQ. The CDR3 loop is CASSWEGEPGEQFF. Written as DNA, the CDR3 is TGCGCCAGCAGCTGGGAGGGGGAACCGGGGGAGCAGTTCTTC. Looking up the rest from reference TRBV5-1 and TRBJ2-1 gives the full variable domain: KAGVTQTPRYLIKTRGQQVTLSCSPISGHRSVSWYQQTPGQGLQFLFEYFSETQRNKGNFPGRFSGRQFSNSRSEMNVSTLELGDSALYLCASSWEGEPGEQFFGPGTRLTVL.

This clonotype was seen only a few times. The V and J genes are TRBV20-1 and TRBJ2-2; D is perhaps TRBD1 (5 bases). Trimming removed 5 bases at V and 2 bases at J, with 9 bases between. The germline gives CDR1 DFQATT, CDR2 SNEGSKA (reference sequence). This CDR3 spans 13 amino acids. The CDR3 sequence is CSAPQGNTGELFF. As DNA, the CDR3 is TGCAGTGCTCCCCAGGGAAACACCGGGGAGCTGTTTTTT.

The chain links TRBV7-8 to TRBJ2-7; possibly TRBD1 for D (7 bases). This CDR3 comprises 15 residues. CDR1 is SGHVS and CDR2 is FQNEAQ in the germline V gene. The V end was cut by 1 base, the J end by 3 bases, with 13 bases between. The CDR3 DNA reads TGTGCCAGCAGCTTAGTGGAGGGGGCCTTCTACGAGCAGTACTTC. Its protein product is CASSLVEGAFYEQYF.

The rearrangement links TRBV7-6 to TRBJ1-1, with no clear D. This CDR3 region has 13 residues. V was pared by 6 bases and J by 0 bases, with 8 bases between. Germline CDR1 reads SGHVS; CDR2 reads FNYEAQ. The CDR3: CASRLTVNTEAFF. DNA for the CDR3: TGTGCCAGCAGACTCACAGTGAACACTGAAGCTTTCTTT.

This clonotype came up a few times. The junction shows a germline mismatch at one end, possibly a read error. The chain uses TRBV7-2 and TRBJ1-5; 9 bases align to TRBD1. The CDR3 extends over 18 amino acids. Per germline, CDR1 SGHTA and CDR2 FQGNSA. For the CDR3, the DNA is TGTGCCAGCAGCCCCGGACAGGGGAGGGCAAATAGCGATCAGCCCCAGCATTTT. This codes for CASSPGQGRANSDQPQHF.

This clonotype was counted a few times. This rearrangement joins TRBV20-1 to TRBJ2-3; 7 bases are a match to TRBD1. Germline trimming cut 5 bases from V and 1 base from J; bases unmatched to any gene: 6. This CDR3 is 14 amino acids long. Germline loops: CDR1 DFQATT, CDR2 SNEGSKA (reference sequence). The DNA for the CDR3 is TGCAGTGCTGTGACAGGGCGCGGCACAGATACGCAGTATTTT. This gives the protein CSAVTGRGTDTQYF.